The 8 T cell receptor beta chains below all came from one sample that was sequenced in a study of blood T cell repertoires in COVID-19. Sequenced by immunoSEQ multiplex PCR; TCRdb stores in-frame clones only, minus some. The profile shows fewer than 250,000 clones, just over 85% of them singletons. Sequences were obtained from peripheral blood. Every receptor here comes from a man aged 50 to 59 with COVID-19, enrolled during active disease.

The genes are TRBV20-1 and TRBJ1-2; TRBD1 might be the D (6 bases). Germline V gives CDR1 DFQATT, CDR2 SNEGSKA (reference sequence). This CDR3 has 19 amino acids. V gave up 3 bases and J gave up 2 bases, with 28 bases separating them. Written as DNA, the CDR3 is TGCAGTGCTAGTCCTCCCTACAAGGGGCCAGGGGATGAAAACTATGGCTACACCTTC. This translates into CSASPPYKGPGDENYGYTF.

Written as DNA, the CDR3 is TGTGCCAGCAGTTTTGGCAGGGGTGCTGAAGCTTTCTTT. Protein product: CASSFGRGAEAFF. This chain joins TRBV28 and TRBJ1-1, with TRBD1 as a possible D gene (6 bases). Deletions cut 3 bases from V and 6 bases from J, with 11 bases between. This CDR3 contains 13 residues. Germline CDR1 is MDHEN and CDR2 is SYDVKM.

The rearrangement joins TRBV3-1 (or the pseudogene TRBV3-2) to TRBJ2-3, with TRBD2 matching over 8 bases. From germline, CDR1 is LGHDT and CDR2 YNNKEL (reference sequence). V was pared by 6 bases and J by 1 base, with 6 bases of the junction left unmatched. The CDR3 loop spans 15 amino acids. CDR3: CASSRTSTGTDTQYF. CDR3 bases: TGTGCCAGCAGTAGGACTAGCACGGGCACAGATACGCAGTATTTT.

V gene TRBV19 combines with J gene TRBJ1-1; TRBD1 matches 8 bases. This CDR3 comprises 16 residues. V trimming: 5 bases; J trimming: 3 bases; junction bases outside the gene matches: 11. Per germline, CDR1 LNHDA and CDR2 SQIVND (reference sequence). The DNA of the CDR3 is TGTGCCAGTAGTCACAGGGGGTCACCCGGCGACACTGAAGCTTTCTTT. Translating gives CASSHRGSPGDTEAFF.

The rearrangement uses TRBV10-3 and TRBJ2-3; a weak D match, TRBD2 (5 bases). The CDR3 is 13 residues long. Trimming removed 10 bases from V and 2 bases from J, with 13 bases in between. Germline V lookup: CDR1 ENHRY, CDR2 SYGVKD. The DNA of the CDR3 is TGTGCCAGCGGACTGGCTGTCACAGATACGCAGTATTTT. This gives the protein CASGLAVTDTQYF.

The rearrangement uses TRBV3-1 (or the pseudogene TRBV3-2) and TRBJ2-5, with D perhaps matching TRBD2 (6 bases). Germline CDR1 LGHDT, CDR2 YNNKEL (reference sequence). This CDR3 is 15 amino acids long. V was clipped by 0 bases and J by 0 bases, with 8 bases between them. The CDR3 coding sequence is TGTGCCAGCAGCCAAGAGGGACTGTACCAAGAGACCCAGTACTTC. Amino acids: CASSQEGLYQETQYF.

V usage is TRBV7-9 and J usage is TRBJ2-1; no clear D. Between the trimmed V and J ends, which lost 0 bases and 12 bases, there was a span of 6 bases. Germline V gene data show CDR1 as SEHNR and CDR2 as FQNEAQ (reference sequence). The CDR3 contains 11 residues. CDR3 residues: CASSLAAVQFF. DNA for the CDR3: TGTGCCAGCAGCTTAGCGGCGGTGCAGTTCTTC.

The chain uses TRBV18 and TRBJ1-1; D may be TRBD1 (5 bases). This CDR3 region has 16 residues. V was cut by 1 base and J by 0 bases, with 12 bases left in between. Germline V gene data show CDR1 as KGHSH and CDR2 as LQKENI. The CDR3 nucleotides are TGTGCCAGCTCACCACAGGGGATCCACATGAACACTGAAGCTTTCTTT. It yields the protein CASSPQGIHMNTEAFF.